A selection of T cell receptor beta chains follows, all from one sample in a study of cytomegalovirus exposure and HLA in healthy donors. TCRdb's table, derived via immunoSEQ multiplex PCR, lists solely in-frame clones and lacks some. In the table there are 150,000 to 200,000 clones, roughly 85% of which are singletons. Sequencing was carried out using PBMCs. Receptors were obtained from a man aged 18 to 29 in good health and CMV-seropositive. CDR3s include the opening cysteine and the closing phenylalanine or tryptophan. D genes are given only for firm matches. Some rows have no size entry. The others give once, few or many, or a class for an expanded clone.

d_call,v_call,j_call,clone_size,cdr3_aa,cdr3_nt
.,TRBV7-2,TRBJ2-7,.,CASSVLVEQYF,TGTGCCAGCAGCGTCTTAGTCGAGCAGTACTTC
.,TRBV4-1,TRBJ1-5,.,CASSQDWGGGSNQPQHF,TGCGCCAGCAGCCAAGATTGGGGAGGGGGTAGCAATCAGCCCCAGCATTTT
TRBD1,TRBV5-4,TRBJ1-4,.,CASSGPGQGDEKLFF,TGTGCCAGCAGCGGCCCGGGACAGGGGGATGAAAAACTGTTTTTT
.,TRBV2,TRBJ2-7,.,CASSEGGVDSYEQYF,TGTGCCAGCAGCGAAGGGGGGGTCGACTCCTACGAGCAGTACTTC
.,TRBV5-4,TRBJ2-3,.,CASSSMGTGILTDTQYF,TGTGCCAGCAGCTCGATGGGCACAGGGATTCTCACAGATACGCAGTATTTT
.,TRBV15,TRBJ2-5,few,CATTPETAWYQETQYF,TGTGCCACCACCCCAGAGACAGCATGGTACCAAGAGACCCAGTACTTC
TRBD1,TRBV19,TRBJ2-6,.,CASSIKKGQPSGANVLTF,TGTGCCAGTAGTATAAAGAAGGGACAGCCCTCTGGGGCCAACGTCCTGACTTTC
.,TRBV4-1,TRBJ2-2,.,CASSQEAASVGGELFF,TGCGCCAGCAGCCAAGAGGCGGCTAGCGTTGGCGGGGAGCTGTTTTTT
.,TRBV27,TRBJ2-3,.,CASSLSVGGPITDTQYF,TGTGCCAGCAGTTTATCAGTCGGGGGGCCCATCACAGATACGCAGTATTTT
TRBD2,TRBV7-9,TRBJ2-3,.,CSSSLLAGGFTDTQYF,TGTTCCAGCAGCTTATTAGCGGGGGGTTTCACAGATACGCAGTATTTT
TRBD1,TRBV6-5,TRBJ1-4,.,CASSYRGRRTNEKLFF,TGTGCCAGCAGTTACAGGGGGCGCAGGACTAATGAAAAACTGTTTTTT
.,TRBV30,TRBJ2-7,.,CAWREVGGYEQYF,TGTGCCTGGAGAGAGGTCGGGGGCTACGAGCAGTACTTC
.,TRBV29-1,TRBJ2-7,.,CSVAPDRYPYEQYF,TGCAGCGTTGCCCCAGACAGATACCCCTACGAGCAGTACTTC
TRBD1,TRBV18,TRBJ1-4,few,CASSSPRDRVVGLVFF,TGTGCCAGCTCATCCCCCCGGGACAGGGTCGTTGGTTTGGTATTTTTT
.,TRBV9,TRBJ2-2,.,CASSVGAAPTGELFF,TGTGCCAGCAGCGTTGGAGCAGCCCCCACCGGGGAGCTGTTTTTT
.,TRBV5-1,TRBJ2-1,.,CASSFLSLENEQFF,TGCGCCAGCAGCTTCCTTTCTCTTGAGAATGAGCAGTTCTTC
TRBD1,TRBV5-8,TRBJ1-1,.,CASSYPRQGLNTEAFF,TGTGCCAGCAGCTACCCGCGACAGGGGTTGAACACTGAAGCTTTCTTT
TRBD2,TRBV9,TRBJ2-7,.,CASSVGSGVDTYEQYF,TGTGCCAGCAGCGTGGGTAGCGGGGTTGACACCTACGAGCAGTACTTC
.,TRBV7-7,TRBJ2-1,.,CASSFYGGASYNEQFF,TGTGCCAGCAGCTTTTACGGCGGGGCCTCCTACAATGAGCAGTTCTTC
TRBD2,TRBV10-3,TRBJ2-2,.,CAILKTSGGHGGELFF,TGTGCCATTCTAAAGACTAGCGGGGGGCATGGCGGGGAGCTGTTTTTT
.,TRBV5-1,TRBJ2-7,.,CASSLGGSRYEQYF,TGCGCCAGCAGCTTGGGTGGCAGTCGCTACGAGCAGTACTTC
.,TRBV27,TRBJ2-3,.,CASSHTDTQYF,TGTGCCAGCAGTCACACAGATACGCAGTATTTT
TRBD2,TRBV7-3,TRBJ2-3,.,CASSLFEGPGLADTQYF,TGTGCCAGCAGCTTATTTGAGGGGCCGGGACTAGCAGATACGCAGTATTTT
TRBD1,TRBV5-1,TRBJ2-7,.,CASSPRDRGTSEQYF,TGCGCCAGCAGCCCCCGGGACAGGGGGACCTCCGAGCAGTACTTC
.,TRBV5-1,TRBJ2-5,.,CASSFQETQYF,TGCGCCAGCAGCTTCCAGGAGACCCAGTACTTC